This is a list of T cell receptor beta chains from one sample in a study of beta chain features in type 1 diabetes. Profiling relied on immunoSEQ multiplex PCR, and the TCRdb table lists in-frame clones only, not all of them. Among fewer than 250,000 clones listed, 14% were seen once. The sequenced sample consisted of naive CD4+ T cells from blood. The receptors were sampled from a woman between 40 and 50 years old in good health. Both conserved end residues are part of each CDR3. A D gene is named only where the DNA matches it firmly. Clone size, where shown, is once, few, many, or a class for clones that have expanded.

>few|TRBJ1-6|TRBD1|TRBV5-6
CASSLPGGRNSPLHF
TGTGCCAGCAGCCTACCAGGGGGCAGAAATTCACCCCTCCACTTT
>.|TRBJ2-1|TRBD1|TRBV4-1
CASSQRTGGFDEQFF
TGCGCCAGCAGCCAAAGGACAGGGGGCTTCGATGAGCAGTTCTTC
>few|TRBJ2-3|TRBD2|TRBV14
CASSRRLAGTDTQYF
TGTGCCAGCAGCCGCCGACTAGCTGGGACAGATACGCAGTATTTT
>few|TRBJ1-6|.|TRBV18
CASSRKQGNSPLHF
TGTGCCAGCTCACGGAAGCAGGGTAATTCACCCCTCCACTTT
>few|TRBJ1-5|TRBD1|TRBV7-2
CASSYQDRGPQPQHF
TGTGCCAGCAGCTACCAGGACAGGGGGCCTCAGCCCCAGCATTTT
>.|TRBJ1-2|.|TRBV18
CASSDYGYTF
TGTGCCAGCTCCGACTATGGCTACACCTTC
>few|TRBJ1-1|.|TRBV18
CASSLSGEMEAFF
TGTGCCAGCTCACTCTCTGGGGAGATGGAAGCTTTCTTT
>many|TRBJ2-7|.|TRBV7-9
CASRRIQGSGEQYF
TGTGCCAGCAGGCGTATACAGGGATCGGGCGAGCAGTACTTC
>few|TRBJ2-1|.|TRBV15
CATSKGYGNEQFF
TGTGCCACCAGCAAGGGGTACGGGAATGAGCAGTTCTTC
>few|TRBJ1-2|.|TRBV6-1
CASRGLTGDYTF
TGTGCCAGCAGGGGGTTAACAGGAGACTACACCTTC
>few|TRBJ1-2|TRBD1|TRBV7-9
CASRTGQGSSGYTF
TGTGCCAGCAGAACGGGACAGGGGTCGAGTGGCTACACCTTC
>few|TRBJ1-6|.|TRBV6-6
CATFYGGVRNSPLHF
TGTGCCACATTCTACGGCGGGGTTAGGAATTCACCCCTCCACTTT
>.|TRBJ1-5|TRBD1|TRBV2
CASGAGGLTQHF
TGTGCCAGCGGGGCAGGGGGTTTGACCCAGCATTTT
>.|TRBJ1-2|TRBD1|TRBV9
CASSKQGGGYTF
TGTGCCAGCAGCAAACAGGGGGGTGGCTACACCTTC
>few|TRBJ2-7|.|TRBV7-9
CASSLGLGGGATYEQYF
TGTGCCAGCAGCTTAGGGCTGGGCGGGGGCGCCACCTACGAGCAGTACTTC
>once|TRBJ2-5|.|TRBV4-2
CASSQGREYQETQYF
TGTGCCAGCAGCCAAGGACGGGAGTACCAAGAGACCCAGTACTTC
>few|TRBJ2-3|TRBD2|TRBV25-1
CASSERLARTTDTQYF
TGTGCCAGCAGTGAACGACTAGCGAGGACCACAGATACGCAGTATTTT
>.|TRBJ1-2|.|TRBV5-1
CASSLSTDSFYGYTF
TGCGCCAGCAGCTTGTCCACTGACAGCTTCTATGGCTACACCTTC
>.|TRBJ2-2|TRBD2|TRBV5-6
CASRGLAGASTGELFF
TGTGCCAGCCGAGGACTAGCGGGGGCCTCAACCGGGGAGCTGTTTTTT
>.|TRBJ2-5|TRBD1|TRBV4-1
CASSQGAGTAEETQYF
TGCGCCAGCAGCCAAGGAGCCGGGACAGCAGAAGAGACCCAGTACTTC
>.|TRBJ2-2|TRBD1|TRBV2
CASSADRAVGELFF
TGTGCCAGCAGTGCGGACAGGGCGGTCGGGGAGCTGTTTTTT
>few|TRBJ1-1|.|TRBV18
CASSPILRGHGDEAFF
TGTGCCAGCTCACCAATCCTTCGTGGACACGGAGATGAAGCTTTCTTT
>.|TRBJ2-5|TRBD2|TRBV6-5
CASSPSPGGQETQYF
TGTGCCAGCAGTCCCTCGCCGGGGGGTCAAGAGACCCAGTACTTC
>.|TRBJ2-1|.|TRBV7-9
CASSLRVPVNEQFF
TGTGCCAGCAGCTTAAGAGTCCCCGTGAATGAGCAGTTCTTC
>few|TRBJ1-3|TRBD1|TRBV5-1
CASSFGTGGNGGGNTIYF
TGCGCCAGCAGCTTCGGGACAGGGGGCAACGGGGGAGGAAACACCATATATTTT
>few|TRBJ1-1|.|TRBV10-3
CAISLNQGNTEAFF
TGTGCCATCAGCCTGAACCAGGGGAACACTGAAGCTTTCTTT
>few|TRBJ2-7|TRBD2|TRBV19
CASSSGLAGGYEQYF
TGTGCCAGTAGTTCGGGACTAGCGGGGGGCTACGAGCAGTACTTC
>few|TRBJ1-6|.|TRBV5-6
CASSYPQGRGSPLHF
TGTGCCAGCAGCTACCCACAGGGTAGGGGTTCACCCCTCCACTTT
>.|TRBJ2-7|.|TRBV6-1
CASSVPLRYEQYF
TGTGCCAGCAGTGTCCCACTTCGCTACGAGCAGTACTTC
>.|TRBJ2-2|.|TRBV2
CASSGGRGDGELFF
TGTGCCAGCAGTGGGGGCAGGGGTGACGGGGAGCTGTTTTTT
>.|TRBJ2-7|TRBD2|TRBV5-1
CASRVFSGGSYEQYF
TGCGCCAGCAGGGTTTTCAGCGGGGGGTCCTACGAGCAGTACTTC
>.|TRBJ1-1|.|TRBV15
CATSRDRGLWGPEAFF
TGTGCCACCAGCAGAGACAGGGGCCTCTGGGGGCCTGAAGCTTTCTTT
>few|TRBJ2-7|TRBD1|TRBV11-2
CASRSLQGKVYEQYF
TGTGCCAGCAGATCTCTACAGGGGAAGGTCTACGAGCAGTACTTC
>.|TRBJ1-1|TRBD1|TRBV6-5
CASFNTGVRGTEAFF
TGTGCCAGTTTTAACACAGGGGTCCGGGGCACTGAAGCTTTCTTT
>.|TRBJ2-5|TRBD1|TRBV7-2
CASSLPGTVQETQYF
TGTGCCAGCAGCTTACCAGGGACAGTTCAAGAGACCCAGTACTTC
>.|TRBJ2-3|TRBD1|TRBV6-1
CASTRTGATDTQYF
TGTGCCAGCACTAGGACAGGGGCCACAGATACGCAGTATTTT
>few|TRBJ1-2|.|TRBV20-1
CSASYYGYTF
TGCAGTGCTTCCTACTATGGCTACACCTTC
>few|TRBJ2-3|.|TRBV7-8
CASSEVAYPGTDTQYF
TGTGCCAGCAGCGAAGTGGCCTACCCGGGGACAGATACGCAGTATTTT
>few|TRBJ1-3|.|TRBV5-1
CASSLASGSGNTIYF
TGCGCCAGCAGCTTGGCCAGCGGCTCTGGAAACACCATATATTTT
>.|TRBJ1-2|.|TRBV2
CASRAGTYGYTF
TGTGCCAGCAGGGCAGGAACCTATGGCTACACCTTC
>few|TRBJ2-7|TRBD1|TRBV7-2
CASSRDRGQREQYF
TGTGCCAGCAGCCGGGACAGGGGGCAACGAGAGCAGTACTTC
>few|TRBJ2-7|.|TRBV19
CASSISRGEYEQYF
TGTGCCAGTAGTATTTCCAGGGGTGAGTACGAGCAGTACTTC
>.|TRBJ2-2|TRBD1|TRBV28
CASRTPRGLDTGELFF
TGTGCCAGCAGGACCCCCAGGGGGCTGGACACCGGGGAGCTGTTTTTT
>.|TRBJ1-2|TRBD1|TRBV7-9
CASSSVRGPPNYGYTF
TGTGCCAGCAGCTCGGTCAGGGGGCCCCCAAACTATGGCTACACCTTC
>few|TRBJ2-7|.|TRBV4-1
CASSQADGLEQGF
TGCGCCAGCAGCCAAGCAGACGGACTAGAACAGGGCTTC
>.|TRBJ2-3|TRBD2|TRBV9
CASSVGDTSGGTDTQYF
TGTGCCAGCAGCGTAGGCGATACTAGCGGGGGCACAGATACGCAGTATTTT
>.|TRBJ2-1|TRBD2|TRBV19
CASSAGASGDNEQFF
TGTGCCAGTAGTGCCGGGGCTAGCGGGGACAATGAGCAGTTCTTC
>few|TRBJ2-7|TRBD1|TRBV2
CASRSRGLGEQYF
TGTGCCAGCAGATCTAGGGGGCTCGGAGAGCAGTACTTC
>many|TRBJ2-7|.|TRBV4-2
CASSQAEWGLAYEQYF
TGTGCCAGCAGCCAAGCGGAATGGGGGCTTGCCTACGAGCAGTACTTC
>few|TRBJ1-3|.|TRBV5-6
CASSLSAGSIYF
TGTGCCAGCAGCTTGTCCGCGGGGTCCATATATTTT
>few|TRBJ2-3|.|TRBV5-1
CASTLSSTDTQYF
TGCGCCAGCACCCTCTCCAGCACAGATACGCAGTATTTT
>few|TRBJ2-7|.|TRBV27
CASSFVTGYEQYF
TGTGCCAGCAGTTTTGTAACAGGCTACGAGCAGTACTTC
>.|TRBJ2-5|TRBD1|TRBV14
CASSHLQGTETQYF
TGTGCCAGCAGCCACCTACAGGGGACAGAGACCCAGTACTTC
>few|TRBJ2-2|.|TRBV14
CASSQDRAHGELFF
TGTGCCAGCAGCCAAGACAGGGCACACGGGGAGCTGTTTTTT
>.|TRBJ1-6|.|TRBV6-6
CASSTGTSPPLHF
TGTGCCAGCAGCACCGGGACAAGTCCCCCCCTCCACTTT